A selection of T cell receptor beta chains follows, all from one sample in a study of blood T cells in healthy people across ages. TCRdb recomputed calls from the 5' RACE reads with MiXCR, one row per CDR3 protein. The top ten hold around 9.2% of the sample, which has hundreds of thousands of distinct CDR3 sequences, roughly 25% seen once. These data are also associated with another study on T cells of mothers and their children.

Sequencing input: blood. The receptors here all came from a boy between 10 and 17 years old in good health. CDR3s include the opening cysteine and the closing phenylalanine or tryptophan. The order of the fields is clone size, J gene, V gene, CDR3 protein. Clone size is shown for a subset of rows, as once, few, many or a class of expanded clone.

. . TRBV2 CASSNPSVNEQFF
. TRBJ1-4 TRBV28 CASSFRYPPRERFGEKLFF
. TRBJ2-5 TRBV5-1 CASSFEGPVETQYF
. TRBJ2-1 TRBV3-1 CASRDFSSYNEQFF
. TRBJ2-3 TRBV28 CASNLAGSTYTQYF
. TRBJ1-3 TRBV12-3/TRBV12-4 CASSTQITPAGNTIYF
. TRBJ2-6 TRBV20-1 CSARVRVGANVLTF
few TRBJ1-5 TRBV21-1 CASSKGSSNQPQHF
. TRBJ2-3 TRBV7-2 CASSLRAGRLAGDTQYF
few TRBJ2-1 TRBV6-5 CASSRQDRAEQFF
. TRBJ2-5 TRBV7-2 CASSPWAQQETQYF
. TRBJ2-2 TRBV6-2/TRBV6-3 CASSQADRGRGTGELFF
. TRBJ2-7 TRBV28 CASTLGQPTYEQYF
few TRBJ2-1 TRBV6-1 CASRKSKPTLSNEQFF
. TRBJ2-3 TRBV15 CATSRETGGTDTQYF
few TRBJ2-5 TRBV5-1 CASSLVPAETQYF
. TRBJ2-2 TRBV29-1 CSVGGFAGELFF
. TRBJ1-1 TRBV9 CASSRKTGGRNTEAFF
. TRBJ1-2 TRBV5-1 CASSLEGLNGYTF
. TRBJ2-3 TRBV7-2 CASSLSLGTSHPLNTQYF
few TRBJ1-4 TRBV7-2 CASSLPFGRPSTNEKLFF
few TRBJ1-2 TRBV19 CASSEELFYGYTF
few TRBJ1-1 TRBV7-3 CASSLIGGEALF
. TRBJ1-5 TRBV9 CASSVGPGGSPQHF
few . TRBV5-1 CASSLGGQGHEQYF
. TRBJ1-2 TRBV28 CASKPPAKEVYGYTF
few TRBJ2-3 TRBV9 CASSVGGVNLDTQYF
. . TRBV28 CASSLSLAGVEQFF
few TRBJ2-3 TRBV7-2 CASRPGGLLGTDTQYF
few TRBJ2-7 TRBV7-9 CASTERYGPYEQYF
. TRBJ1-5 TRBV10-2 CASSEWGGNQPQHF
. TRBJ1-1 TRBV6-1 CASSDSVRGEAFF
few . TRBV6-5 CASRFLAGGVNEQFF
. . TRBV6-6 CARGSGQGVCEQYF
. TRBJ1-2 TRBV7-6 CASSLGGGLSLGYTF
. TRBJ1-5 TRBV12-3/TRBV12-4 CASSVTGVQPQHF
. TRBJ2-1 TRBV7-2 CASSLGRQAGEQFF
few TRBJ2-7 TRBV7-9 CASSGVGPSYEQYF
few TRBJ1-5 TRBV20-1 CSARDLGQGVFNQPQHF
. TRBJ1-5 TRBV5-4 CASSSQGVDQPQHF
few TRBJ2-5 TRBV2 CASSQPPLETQYF
few TRBJ1-2 TRBV12-3/TRBV12-4 CASSLEQGNYGYTF